This T cell receptor beta chain was captured by sequencing in a study of cytomegalovirus exposure and HLA in healthy donors. On the study more broadly: An earlier analysis identified 110 million or so unique TCR beta sequences in about 179 million T cells. Study-level points and caveats: For most TCR beta V segments, an earlier analysis put the productive rate at about 87% or about 30% of the time. Published work reported that the classifier diagnosed cytomegalovirus status with high specificity and sensitivity.

PCR primers comprised 60 Vbeta and 13 Jbeta primers. The authors' processing: An analysis performed later counted about 80 million unique TCR beta chains (roughly 11 million of them shared). TCRdb's copy holds only in-frame clones and misses some; the assay was immunoSEQ multiplex PCR. V and J calls and clone size are as listed in that table; D and trimming were resolved from the DNA. The table for this sample gives tens of thousands of clones. V lost 5 bases, J lost 5 bases, and 5 bases stayed unmatched. Germline V gene lookup returns CDR1 MDHEN and CDR2 SYDVKM. The CDR3 is made up of 13 amino acids. For this clone: What it binds is not known.

The gene calls are TRBV28 and TRBJ1-2; 7 bases are a match to TRBD1. The sample consisted of PBMCs. The sequence derives from a woman aged 55-69 years in good health and CMV-seronegative. The CDR3: CASSAYRGYGYTF. The CDR3 nucleotides read TGTGCCAGCAGTGCCTACAGGGGATATGGCTACACCTTC.